One and the same sample provided the 14 T cell receptor beta chains below, sequenced in a study of blood T cell repertoires in COVID-19. Only in-frame clones appear in the TCRdb table, and some are missing; sequencing was by immunoSEQ multiplex PCR. This table has roughly 250,000 clones, about 80% appearing once. Sequenced input: peripheral blood. The receptor source for this set is a man in his fifties with active or convalescent COVID-19.

This clone was seen only once. The rearrangement links TRBV7-9 to TRBJ2-3, with TRBD1 identical over 9 bases. Germline values: CDR1 SEHNR, CDR2 FQNEAQ (reference sequence). The CDR3 is 15 residues long. J lost 1 base, V lost 5 bases, and 4 bases had no gene match. The CDR3 bases are TGTGCCAGCAGCCCCAGGGACAGGGGCACAGATACGCAGTATTTT. Translated: CASSPRDRGTDTQYF.

The rearrangement joins TRBV5-1 to TRBJ1-4, with 7 bases fitting TRBD1. The trim removed 3 bases at V and 8 bases at J, leaving 4 bases unmatched. The CDR3 covers 13 residues. The germline V gene has CDR1 SGHRS and CDR2 YFSETQ. The CDR3 sequence is CASSYGTVEKLFF. In nucleotides, the CDR3 is TGCGCCAGCAGCTATGGGACAGTAGAAAAACTGTTTTTT.

J is TRBJ1-1 and V is TRBV5-1, with D uncertain. This CDR3 is built from 13 residues. Germline assignment: CDR1 SGHRS and CDR2 YFSETQ. Trimming left V 5 bases short and J 7 bases short, with 15 bases between. The CDR3 spells CASRMESVSEAFF. CDR3 nucleotides: TGCGCCAGCAGGATGGAGTCGGTGAGTGAAGCTTTCTTT.

V and J are TRBV19 and TRBJ1-2; 7 nucleotides align to TRBD1. This CDR3 region has 13 residues. The V gene end was trimmed by 6 bases and the J gene end by 4 bases; junction bases not matched to a gene: 5. Looked up from germline, CDR1 is LNHDA and CDR2 is SQIVND (reference sequence). CDR3 DNA: TGTGCCAGTAGCCTTGACAGGGCCTATGGCTACACCTTC. Encoded protein: CASSLDRAYGYTF.

The chain carries TRBV5-8 and TRBJ1-4; 8 bases fit TRBD1. Looked up from germline, CDR1 is SGHTS and CDR2 is YDEGEE. V trimming: 5 bases; J trimming: 7 bases; junction bases outside the gene matches: 10. The CDR3 loop spans 15 amino acids. The CDR3 region has the DNA TGTGCCAGCAGGGGGGGACAGGCATGGAGTGAAAAACTGTTTTTT. Its translation: CASRGGQAWSEKLFF.

Worth noting for this clone: Distinct nucleotide sequences in the sample also encode this CDR3. The genes are TRBV7-2 and TRBJ1-2; a weak D match, TRBD1 (5 bases). The length of the CDR3 is 14 residues. Trimming cost V 0 bases and J 2 bases, with 7 bases left between them. Germline V CDR1 and CDR2: SGHTA, FQGNSA. CDR3 region: CASSLAQGNYGYTF. The CDR3, as DNA: TGTGCCAGCAGCTTAGCTCAGGGAAACTATGGCTACACCTTC.

The V gene is TRBV5-6, the J gene TRBJ1-2; unclear D gene. The germline gives CDR1 SGHDT, CDR2 YYEEEE. This CDR3 has 14 residues. Trimming removed 0 bases from V and 2 bases from J, with 8 bases in between. The CDR3 spells CASSLVSPNYGYTF. CDR3 sequence (DNA): TGTGCCAGCAGCTTGGTGTCTCCCAACTATGGCTACACCTTC.

The genes are TRBV5-8 and TRBJ1-3; D may be TRBD1 (6 bases). Trimming cost V 6 bases and J 0 bases, with 16 bases left between them. The germline V gene encodes CDR1 SGHTS and CDR2 YDEGEE. The CDR3 is 16 residues long. CDR3 DNA sequence: TGTGCCAGCACCTCCAGGGGCTGGAACTCTGGAAACACCATATATTTT. Translating gives CASTSRGWNSGNTIYF.

In this sample, this clone turned up once. The rearrangement joins TRBV19 to TRBJ2-6; maybe TRBD1 (6 bases). This CDR3 comprises 17 residues. Trimming removed 4 bases from V and 0 bases from J, with 13 bases in between. Germline V gives CDR1 LNHDA, CDR2 SQIVND (reference sequence). In DNA form, the CDR3 reads TGTGCCAGTAGTAACCCCGGGACATCCTCTGGGGCCAACGTCCTGACTTTC. Translating it yields CASSNPGTSSGANVLTF.

V and J are TRBV28 and TRBJ2-7; D gene uncertain. Germline loops: CDR1 MDHEN, CDR2 SYDVKM. Trimming shortened V by 6 bases and J by 0 bases, and 6 bases separated the two germline ends. This CDR3 contains 12 residues. The CDR3 nucleotides are TGTGCCAGCAGCCCTAACTCCTACGAGCAGTACTTC. This sequence encodes CASSPNSYEQYF.

The chain employs TRBV30 and TRBJ1-1, with D hard to call. The V end was cut by 0 bases, the J end by 8 bases, with 7 bases between. Germline CDR1 is GTSNPN and CDR2 is SVGIG (reference sequence). CDR3 length equals 11 residues. The CDR3 DNA reads TGTGCCTGGAGTGTACTTGAAGAAGCTTTCTTT. It is translated as CAWSVLEEAFF.

V usage is TRBV19 and J usage is TRBJ1-2; D possibly corresponds to TRBD1 (6 bases). The V and J ends lost 5 bases and 4 bases respectively, with 11 bases between them. Germline V CDR1 and CDR2: LNHDA, SQIVND (reference sequence). The CDR3 loop spans 13 amino acids. The CDR3 DNA is TGTGCCAGTAGTGATCAGGGGCCCTATGGCTACACCTTC. Translated: CASSDQGPYGYTF.

The chain carries TRBV5-1 and TRBJ1-1, with D hard to call. The CDR3 sequence is 16 residues long. Trimming cost V 5 bases and J 0 bases, with 17 bases left between them. Germline V gene data show CDR1 as SGHRS and CDR2 as YFSETQ. CDR3 region: CASRRTGASMNTEAFF. In DNA form, the CDR3 reads TGCGCCAGCAGGAGGACGGGAGCCTCTATGAACACTGAAGCTTTCTTT. The variable domain in full, with the rest retrieved from reference TRBV5-1 and TRBJ1-1, is KAGVTQTPRYLIKTRGQQVTLSCSPISGHRSVSWYQQTPGQGLQFLFEYFSETQRNKGNFPGRFSGRQFSNSRSEMNVSTLELGDSALYLCASRRTGASMNTEAFFGQGTRLTVV.

The CDR3 region is CASSRDRVGEKLFF. In nucleotides, the CDR3 is TGTGCCAGCAGCCGGGACAGGGTAGGCGAAAAACTGTTTTTT. The chain links TRBV2 to TRBJ1-4; the match to TRBD1 covers 9 bases. The CDR3 spans 14 residues. From germline, CDR1 is SNHLY and CDR2 FYNNEI. V shed 6 bases, J shed 8 bases, and the junction held 7 bases outside the gene matches.